The clone carrying this TCR beta chain was observed a handful of times. The antigen is unknown. This sample is part of a study of beta chain features in type 1 diabetes. cDNA synthesis used the whole RNA isolate, giving expressed TCRB sequences. Assay used: immunoSEQ multiplex PCR; TCRdb lists only in-frame clones, some missing. The sample has roughly 160,000 clones, 7.8% seen once. Study results and caveats: When Type 1 diabetes patients were examined, their TCRB CDR3s proved moderately but significantly shorter in all four CD4+ subsets.

Germline lookup yields CDR1 LGHNA and CDR2 YSLEER. Losses at the gene ends were 4 bases for V and 7 bases for J; bases not matched to a gene: 9. The CDR3 consists of 16 residues. The receptor was isolated from a woman between 40 and 50 years old with type 1 diabetes. This rearrangement joins TRBV4-3 to TRBJ1-6, with TRBD1 matching 8 bases. The source material was central memory CD4+ T cells from blood. The CDR3 is CASSRRWDRSNSPLHF. In nucleotides, the CDR3 is TGCGCCAGCAGCCGACGCTGGGACAGGTCGAATTCACCCCTCCACTTT.